This T cell receptor beta chain was sequenced for a study of blood T cell repertoires in COVID-19. Overall study: In each case, the material was cDNA or gDNA derived from T cells, B-cell-depleted T cells, or PBMCs.

Donors were grouped by their self-reported clinical history. Germline V lookup: CDR1 SGHNT, CDR2 YENEEA. Trimming took off 1 base at V and 4 bases at J, with 14 bases between the two ends. This CDR3 has 15 residues. In the authors' workflow: Amplifying reference gene primers gave estimates of nucleated cell counts. Assay: immunoSEQ multiplex PCR; the TCRdb copy retains only in-frame clones and omits some. V and J calls and clone size are given by that table; D and trimming were obtained from the DNA. The sample lists about 170,000 clones; about four fifths were seen once. The material sequenced was PBMCs or T cells enriched from blood (not recorded which). This clonotype was obtained from a woman in her forties or fifties in a cohort exposed to, infected with or recovered from COVID-19 (not recorded which). J is TRBJ2-7 and V is TRBV11-3; weak D call: TRBD1 (5 bases). CDR3 amino acids: CASSLGQGGKYEQYF. The DNA for the CDR3 is TGTGCCAGCAGCTTAGGCCAGGGTGGAAAATACGAGCAGTACTTC.